One and the same sample provided the 18 T cell receptor beta chains below, sequenced in a study of T-cell reconstitution after alpha-beta-depleted transplantation in children. For TCRbeta, the library was prepared with unique molecular identifiers. Using its own MiXCR run on the PCR reads, TCRdb lists one record per CDR3 protein. The profile covers 580,000 or so distinct CDR3 sequences, with roughly 23% appearing a single time and roughly 14% taken by the ten largest. Sequenced material: PBMCs, mostly from graft donor cells, taken 360 days after TCRalphabeta/CD19-depleted stem cell transplant. The origin of the receptors is a boy younger than two who had a stem cell transplant for acute myeloid leukemia, so the T cells may come from the graft donor.

Ten or more counts support this clonotype. The rearrangement joins TRBV7-2 to TRBJ2-5; D ambiguous. Trimming took 4 bases from V and 5 from J, leaving 11 bases between them. The CDR3 spans 13 residues. CDR1 SGHTA and CDR2 FQGNSA come from the germline V gene. CDR3 sequence: CASSSFYEETQYF. As DNA, the CDR3 is TGTGCCAGCAGCTCCTTCTACGAGGAGACCCAGTACTTC.

This clonotype was found many times. The rearrangement uses TRBV6-5 and TRBJ2-1; D is uncertain. The CDR3 length is 14 residues. Trimming removed 0 bases at V and 7 bases at J, with 10 bases between. Germline assignment: CDR1 MNHEY and CDR2 SVGAGI. The CDR3 DNA is TGTGCCAGCAGTTACTCCAGTGCTGGGAATGAGCAGTTCTTC. Protein product: CASSYSSAGNEQFF.

This clonotype was observed a handful of times. The chain links TRBV28 to TRBJ1-6; the D is unclear. This CDR3 contains 13 residues. Germline CDR1 and CDR2: MDHEN and SYDVKM. Trimming shortened V by 5 bases and J by 10 bases, and 12 bases separated the two germline ends. The CDR3 DNA sequence: TGTGCCAGCAGTGGGCAGATAAGATCACCCCTCCACTTT. Its translation is CASSGQIRSPLHF.

This clonotype has at least ten counts. The chain links TRBV6-1 to TRBJ2-1; D remains ambiguous. The ends were cut back, 6 bases at V and 4 bases at J, with 16 bases in the middle. Germline CDR1 and CDR2: MNHNS and SASEGT. The CDR3 loop spans 15 amino acids. CDR3 sequence (DNA): TGTGCCAGCAGCCCGGACCGCTCCCAGTACAATGAGCAGTTCTTC. Translation gives CASSPDRSQYNEQFF.

The chain is built from TRBV7-2 and TRBJ2-1; TRBD1 matches at 9 bases. After removal of 1 base from V and 9 bases from J, the junction contained 7 bases not matched to a gene. Germline assignment: CDR1 SGHTA and CDR2 FQGNSA. The CDR3 is made up of 15 amino acids. CDR3 region: CASSLVGTGNSEQFF. The CDR3 nucleotides read TGTGCCAGCAGCTTAGTGGGGACAGGGAACAGTGAGCAGTTCTTC.

This clonotype was observed at least ten times. V usage is TRBV12-3 or TRBV12-4 and J usage is TRBJ2-3; D ambiguous. V shed 3 bases and J shed 2 bases, with 9 bases lying between them. CDR3 length: 14 residues. For the CDR3, the DNA is TGTGCCAGCAGTTTGTCCCGGCCCACAGATACGCAGTATTTT. Encoded protein: CASSLSRPTDTQYF.

This chain connects TRBV20-1 to TRBJ2-7, with 7 bases aligning to TRBD2. CDR1 DFQATT and CDR2 SNEGSKA come from the germline V gene (reference sequence). V shed 5 bases and J 3 bases; nucleotides not matched to a gene: 10. The CDR3 loop spans 14 amino acids. CDR3 sequence: CSARGGAPFYEQYV. CDR3 nucleotide sequence: TGCAGTGCTCGGGGAGGGGCTCCCTTCTACGAGCAGTACGTC.

This chain joins TRBV9 and TRBJ2-3, with D possibly TRBD2 on 7 matching bases. From germline, CDR1 is SGDLS and CDR2 YYNGEE. The CDR3 totals 17 residues. V shed 4 bases and J shed 1 base, with 19 bases lying between them. The CDR3: CASSSEGGGYRTDTQYF. CDR3 nucleotide sequence: TGTGCCAGCAGCTCCGAGGGCGGGGGCTACCGCACAGATACGCAGTATTTT.

This CDR3 reads CSARQAAGEQFF. In DNA form, the CDR3 reads TGCAGTGCTAGACAGGCGGCGGGGGAGCAGTTCTTC. V and J are TRBV20-1 and TRBJ2-1; weak D call: TRBD2 (6 bases). The CDR3 length is 12 residues. CDR1 DFQATT and CDR2 SNEGSKA come from the germline V gene (reference sequence). Between the trimmed V and J ends, which lost 2 bases and 10 bases, there was a span of 12 bases.

This chain joins TRBV13 and TRBJ2-5; 7 bases are a match to TRBD1. CDR1 and CDR2 (germline): PRHDT, FYEKMQ (reference sequence). CDR3 size: 16 residues. The junction had 10 bases not matched to a gene; V was cut back by 4 bases and J by 2 bases. CDR3 bases: TGTGCCAGCAGCTGGATTGACAGGGAGACACAAGAGACCCAGTACTTC. Its protein product is CASSWIDRETQETQYF.

This chain joins TRBV2 and TRBJ2-7; 8 bases align to TRBD1. The CDR3 spans 12 residues. V trimming: 4 bases; J trimming: 12 bases; junction bases outside the gene matches: 8. CDR1 SNHLY and CDR2 FYNNEI come from the germline V gene. Here the CDR3 DNA reads TGTGCCAGCAGTGTTACAGGGGGGTCTCCGTACGTC. As protein: CASSVTGGSPYV.

This clonotype has only a few counts. V is TRBV4-2 and J is TRBJ1-5; no firm D call. There are 13 residues in the CDR3. Trimming removed 0 bases at V and 7 bases at J, with 7 bases between. Germline CDR1 reads LGHNA; CDR2 reads YNFKEQ. CDR3 residues: CASSQERQQPQHF. The DNA for the CDR3 is TGTGCCAGCAGCCAAGAGCGCCAACAGCCCCAGCATTTT.

The table lists this clonotype with a few counts. The V gene is TRBV5-1, the J gene TRBJ2-1; no firm D call. The CDR3 has 15 residues. Germline CDR1 SGHRS, CDR2 YFSETQ. V lost 2 bases to trimming and J lost 7 bases, with 16 bases between them. Here the CDR3 DNA reads TGCGCCAGCAGCTTTCCGAGGTCTATCGATAATGAGCAGTTCTTC. Translated, it gives CASSFPRSIDNEQFF. Variable domain in full (rest from reference TRBV5-1 and TRBJ2-1): KAGVTQTPRYLIKTRGQQVTLSCSPISGHRSVSWYQQTPGQGLQFLFEYFSETQRNKGNFPGRFSGRQFSNSRSEMNVSTLELGDSALYLCASSFPRSIDNEQFFGPGTRLTVL.

This clonotype appeared a few times. The chain is built from TRBV5-1 and TRBJ2-5; 10 bases match TRBD2. The CDR3 spans 17 residues. Germline loops: CDR1 SGHRS, CDR2 YFSETQ. Trimming took 4 bases from V and 5 from J; bases not matched to a gene: 14. This chain's CDR3 is CASSPPPASGGLETQYF. For the CDR3, the DNA is TGCGCCAGCAGCCCCCCCCCGGCTAGCGGGGGTCTGGAGACCCAGTACTTC.

The chain employs TRBV3-1 and TRBJ1-1, with 7 bases identical to TRBD1. The trim removed 0 bases at V and 7 bases at J, leaving 14 bases unmatched. The CDR3 spans 17 residues. Germline assignment: CDR1 LGHDT and CDR2 YNNKEL (reference sequence). The CDR3 DNA sequence: TGTGCCAGCAGCCAAGAACTATTATCCGGGACAGTTATTGAAGCTTTCTTT. Protein: CASSQELLSGTVIEAFF.

In its sample, this clonotype was seen once. A much larger clone lies a single base off, so this may be a read error. V gene TRBV10-3 combines with J gene TRBJ2-5; 8 bases match TRBD1. Germline V gene sequence: CDR1 ENHRY, CDR2 SYGVKD. The CDR3 is made up of 16 amino acids. Losses at the gene ends were 4 bases for V and 5 bases for J; bases not matched to a gene: 12. CDR3 region: CAISGSAARGRETQYF. CDR3 DNA: TGTGCCATCAGTGGGTCTGCGGCCAGGGGGCGTGAGACCCAGTACTTC.

This clonotype was recorded a few times. This chain connects TRBV7-9 to TRBJ2-7, with 9 bases identical to TRBD1. The CDR3 sequence is 14 residues long. With V trimmed by 4 bases and J by 2 bases, 3 bases remained unmatched. The germline V gene encodes CDR1 SEHNR and CDR2 FQNEAQ (reference sequence). CDR3 residues: CASSWGQGTYEQYF. CDR3 coding DNA: TGTGCCAGCAGCTGGGGACAGGGAACCTACGAGCAGTACTTC.

The chain is built from TRBV6-1 and TRBJ1-3; D perhaps matches TRBD1 (5 bases). The CDR3 spans 13 residues. Trimming stripped 6 bases from V and 7 bases from J, with 13 bases between. Per germline, CDR1 MNHNS and CDR2 SASEGT. Written as DNA, the CDR3 is TGTGCCAGCAGGGGACGGACCGGCAACACCATATATTTT. It specifies CASRGRTGNTIYF.